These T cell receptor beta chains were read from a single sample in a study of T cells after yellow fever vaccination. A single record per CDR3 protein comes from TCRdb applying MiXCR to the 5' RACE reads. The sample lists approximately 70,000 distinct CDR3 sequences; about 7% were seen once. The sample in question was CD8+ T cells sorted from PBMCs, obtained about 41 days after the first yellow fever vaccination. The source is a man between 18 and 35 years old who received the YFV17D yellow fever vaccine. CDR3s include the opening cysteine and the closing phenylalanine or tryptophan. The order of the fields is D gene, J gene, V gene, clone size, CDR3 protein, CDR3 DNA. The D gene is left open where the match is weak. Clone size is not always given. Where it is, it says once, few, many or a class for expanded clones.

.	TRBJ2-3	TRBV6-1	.	CASSTNYRNKDTQYF	TGTGCCAGCAGTACAAACTACAGGAATAAAGATACGCAGTATTTT
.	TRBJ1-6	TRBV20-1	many	CSASFREPYNSPLHF	TGCAGTGCTAGTTTCAGGGAACCCTATAATTCACCCCTCCACTTT
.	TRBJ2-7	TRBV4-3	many	CASSQEEGSSYEQYF	TGCGCCAGCAGCCAAGAAGAGGGGAGCTCCTACGAGCAGTACTTC
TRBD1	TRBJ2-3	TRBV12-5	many	CASGLVGTGADPDTQYF	TGTGCTAGTGGTTTGGTCGGGACAGGCGCTGACCCAGATACGCAGTATTTT
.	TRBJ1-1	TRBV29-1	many	CSVGRMNTEAFF	TGCAGCGTTGGTAGGATGAACACTGAAGCTTTCTTT
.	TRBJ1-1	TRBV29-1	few	CSVDRTTNTEAFF	TGCAGCGTTGACAGGACAACCAACACTGAAGCTTTCTTT
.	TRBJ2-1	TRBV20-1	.	CSARVGREQFF	TGCAGTGCTAGAGTCGGCAGGGAGCAGTTCTTC
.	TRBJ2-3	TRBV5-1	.	CASSRASTDTQYF	TGCGCCAGCAGCAGGGCAAGCACAGATACGCAGTATTTT
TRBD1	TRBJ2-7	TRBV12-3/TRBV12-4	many	CASSSSGTGSSYEQYF	TGTGCCAGCAGTAGCTCCGGGACAGGGTCTTCCTACGAGCAGTACTTC
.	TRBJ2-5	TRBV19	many	CASKKEGPTQETQYF	TGTGCCAGTAAAAAGGAGGGGCCGACGCAAGAGACCCAGTACTTC
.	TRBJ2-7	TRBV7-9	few	CASSPGPLEQYF	TGTGCCAGCAGCCCGGGACCGCTCGAGCAGTACTTC
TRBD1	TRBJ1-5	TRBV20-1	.	CSASPGGSGRNNQPQHF	TGCAGTGCTAGCCCAGGGGGATCGGGACGGAATAATCAGCCCCAGCATTTT
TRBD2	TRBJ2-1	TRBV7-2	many	CASSLVGGGAHEQFF	TGTGCCAGCAGCTTAGTAGGCGGGGGGGCCCACGAGCAGTTCTTC
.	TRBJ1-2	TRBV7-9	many	CASSLALGDGYTF	TGTGCCAGCAGCTTGGCATTAGGGGATGGCTACACCTTC
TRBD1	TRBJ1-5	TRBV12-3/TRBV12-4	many	CASSLGPGGPSGQPQHF	TGTGCCAGCAGTTTAGGGCCAGGGGGCCCCTCGGGCCAGCCCCAGCATTTT
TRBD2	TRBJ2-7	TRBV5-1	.	CASPELSSGVTYEQYF	TGCGCCAGCCCTGAATTATCTAGCGGGGTGACCTACGAGCAGTACTTC
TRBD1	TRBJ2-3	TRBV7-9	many	CASSLAPDRVDTQYF	TGTGCCAGCAGCTTAGCGCCGGACAGGGTAGATACGCAGTATTTT
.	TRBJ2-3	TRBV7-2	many	CASSSYRATDTQYF	TGTGCCAGCAGCTCCTACAGGGCTACGGATACGCAGTATTTT
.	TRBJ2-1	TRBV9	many	CASSVTGDGFNEQFF	TGTGCCAGCAGCGTTACCGGGGACGGATTCAATGAGCAGTTCTTC
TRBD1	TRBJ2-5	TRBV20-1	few	CSASTNKDREETQYF	TGCAGTGCTAGTACCAATAAGGACAGGGAAGAGACCCAGTACTTC
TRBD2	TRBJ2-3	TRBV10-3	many	CAIRKGLAGGGTDTQYF	TGTGCCATCCGGAAAGGGCTAGCGGGGGGAGGCACAGATACGCAGTATTTT
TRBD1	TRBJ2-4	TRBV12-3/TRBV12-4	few	CASSSGTGDLTYF	TGTGCCAGCAGTTCAGGGACAGGAGACCTTACGTACTTC
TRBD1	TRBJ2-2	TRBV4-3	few	CASSQGPGQESANTGELFF	TGCGCCAGCAGCCAAGGTCCGGGACAGGAATCCGCGAACACCGGGGAGCTGTTTTTT
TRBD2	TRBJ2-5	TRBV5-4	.	CASSFPSGGLMGETQYF	TGTGCCAGCAGCTTCCCTAGCGGGGGACTCATGGGTGAGACCCAGTACTTC
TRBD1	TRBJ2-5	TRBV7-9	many	CASSPPRQGWETQYF	TGTGCCAGCAGCCCCCCTCGACAGGGATGGGAGACCCAGTACTTC
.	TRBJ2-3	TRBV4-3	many	CASSQDLAHGTDTQYF	TGCGCCAGCAGCCAGGATTTAGCGCATGGCACAGATACGCAGTATTTT
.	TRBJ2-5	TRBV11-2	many	CASSFPRDFASHNEETQYF	TGTGCCAGCAGCTTCCCCCGGGACTTCGCCTCCCATAATGAAGAGACCCAGTACTTC
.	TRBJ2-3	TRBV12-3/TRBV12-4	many	CASSSGRVLTDTQYF	TGTGCCAGCAGTTCAGGTCGGGTCCTCACAGATACGCAGTATTTT
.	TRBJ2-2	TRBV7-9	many	CASSPRIRVGTGELFF	TGTGCCAGCAGCCCTCGGATAAGGGTGGGGACCGGGGAGCTGTTTTTT
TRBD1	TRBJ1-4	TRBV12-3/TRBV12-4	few	CASSDFTGGVGEKLFF	TGTGCCAGCAGTGACTTCACAGGGGGTGTAGGAGAAAAACTGTTTTTT
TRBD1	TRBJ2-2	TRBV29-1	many	CSVEDRGTGELFF	TGCAGCGTTGAGGACAGGGGAACCGGGGAGCTGTTTTTT
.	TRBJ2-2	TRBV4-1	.	CASSHNSWAELFF	TGCGCCAGCAGCCACAATAGCTGGGCAGAGCTGTTTTTT
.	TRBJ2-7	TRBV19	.	CASSWTEGDYEQYF	TGTGCCAGTAGCTGGACCGAAGGGGACTACGAGCAGTACTTC
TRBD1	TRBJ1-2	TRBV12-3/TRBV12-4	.	CASSHSGDRGAYGYTF	TGTGCCAGCAGTCACAGCGGGGACAGGGGTGCCTATGGCTACACCTTC
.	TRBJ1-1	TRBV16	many	CASSQSVGGTEAFF	TGTGCCAGCAGCCAATCCGTCGGTGGGACTGAAGCTTTCTTT
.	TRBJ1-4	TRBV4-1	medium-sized	CASLNPGSGNEKLFF	TGCGCCAGCCTAAACCCCGGGTCAGGTAATGAAAAACTGTTTTTT
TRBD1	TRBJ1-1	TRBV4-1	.	CASSQWDRGNTEAFF	TGCGCCAGCAGCCAGTGGGACAGGGGCAACACTGAAGCTTTCTTT
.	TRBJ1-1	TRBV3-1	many	CASSPVDRPMNTEAFF	TGTGCCAGCAGCCCCGTCGACAGACCCATGAACACTGAAGCTTTCTTT
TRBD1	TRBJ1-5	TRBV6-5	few	CASSTGQGGDQPQHF	TGTGCCAGCAGTACCGGACAGGGGGGGGATCAGCCCCAGCATTTT
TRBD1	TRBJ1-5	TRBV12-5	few	CASVFAGQGYQPQHF	TGTGCTAGTGTCTTCGCGGGACAGGGTTACCAGCCCCAGCATTTT
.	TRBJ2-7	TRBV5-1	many	CASSSSAPYEQYF	TGCGCCAGCAGCTCGTCCGCACCTTACGAGCAGTACTTC
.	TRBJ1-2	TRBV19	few	CASSPAVRPDYGYTF	TGTGCCAGTAGTCCCGCCGTGAGGCCCGACTATGGCTACACCTTC
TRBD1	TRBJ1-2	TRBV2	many	CASSKRYPGQTNYGYTF	TGTGCCAGCAGCAAAAGGTACCCGGGACAGACTAACTATGGCTACACCTTC
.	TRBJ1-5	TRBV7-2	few	CASSFLGGDNQPQHF	TGTGCCAGCAGCTTCCTAGGGGGGGACAATCAGCCCCAGCATTTT
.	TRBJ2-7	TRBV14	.	CASSHIVRAKQYF	TGTGCCAGCAGCCACATCGTCCGGGCCAAGCAGTACTTC
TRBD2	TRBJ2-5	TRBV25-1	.	CASSELAAPSQYF	TGTGCCAGCAGTGAGCTAGCGGCCCCCTCCCAGTACTTC
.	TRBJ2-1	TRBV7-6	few	CASSLETPPSSYNEQFF	TGTGCCAGCAGCTTAGAGACACCCCCGAGCTCCTACAATGAGCAGTTCTTC
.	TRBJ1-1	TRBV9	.	CASSPTPVPNTEAFF	TGTGCCAGCAGCCCTACCCCAGTCCCCAACACTGAAGCTTTCTTT
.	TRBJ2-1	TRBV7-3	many	CASSPRAPGLLYNEQFF	TGTGCCAGCAGCCCCCGAGCTCCCGGGCTCCTCTACAATGAGCAGTTCTTC
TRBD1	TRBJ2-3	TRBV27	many	CASSFLQGSTDTQYF	TGTGCCAGCAGTTTTTTACAGGGGTCCACAGATACGCAGTATTTT
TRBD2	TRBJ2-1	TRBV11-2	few	CASSPRGTSGGTHNEQFF	TGTGCCAGCAGCCCCCGAGGGACTAGCGGGGGCACACACAATGAGCAGTTCTTC
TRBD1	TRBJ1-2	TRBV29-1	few	CSVEVTGGFANYGYTF	TGCAGCGTTGAAGTCACAGGGGGTTTTGCTAACTATGGCTACACCTTC
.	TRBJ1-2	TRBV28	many	CASSFMGDYGYTF	TGTGCCAGCAGTTTTATGGGAGACTATGGCTACACCTTC
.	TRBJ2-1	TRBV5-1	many	CASSLHGNYNEQFF	TGCGCCAGCAGCTTGCATGGGAACTACAATGAGCAGTTCTTC
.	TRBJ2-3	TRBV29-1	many	CSTSGSTDTQYF	TGCAGCACGAGCGGTAGCACAGATACGCAGTATTTT
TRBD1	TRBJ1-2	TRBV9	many	CASRAGGANGYTF	TGTGCCAGCAGGGCAGGGGGCGCGAATGGCTACACCTTC
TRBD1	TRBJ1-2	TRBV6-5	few	CASRTGRVGYGYTF	TGTGCCAGCAGGACAGGGAGGGTTGGCTATGGCTACACCTTC
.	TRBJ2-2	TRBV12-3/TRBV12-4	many	CASTQATVPAELFF	TGTGCCAGCACCCAAGCGACCGTGCCCGCAGAGCTGTTTTTT